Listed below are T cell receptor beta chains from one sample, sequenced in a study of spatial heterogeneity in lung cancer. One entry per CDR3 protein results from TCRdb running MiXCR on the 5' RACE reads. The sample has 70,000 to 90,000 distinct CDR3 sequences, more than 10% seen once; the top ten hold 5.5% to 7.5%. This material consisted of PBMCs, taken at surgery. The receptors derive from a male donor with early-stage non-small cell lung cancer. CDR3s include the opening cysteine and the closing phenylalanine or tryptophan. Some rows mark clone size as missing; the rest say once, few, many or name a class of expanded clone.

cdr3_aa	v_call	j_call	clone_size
CASSPRGRVYGYTF	TRBV3-1	TRBJ1-2	many
CAIRERGDEKLFF	TRBV10-3	TRBJ1-4	NA
CASSLEPGRYEQYF	TRBV5-1	TRBJ2-7	NA
CSASHGTNTEAFF	TRBV29-1	TRBJ1-1	NA
CASSDSAWGTGELFF	TRBV6-4	TRBJ2-2	many
CASSLAPEQSDEQFF	TRBV7-8	TRBJ2-1	once
CASSLGRHEQFF	TRBV11-2	TRBJ2-1	many
CASSLRGLGTEAFF	TRBV5-8	TRBJ1-1	many
CSARPTANYGYTF	TRBV20-1	TRBJ1-2	few
CASSLFGNTEAFF	TRBV28	TRBJ1-1	NA
CASSTRGSGYTF	TRBV12-3/TRBV12-4	TRBJ1-2	few
CSARDALGGYNQPQHF	TRBV20-1	TRBJ1-5	few
CASKFPGTGYHEQYF	TRBV28	TRBJ2-7	NA
CASSQDLPNMNTEAFF	TRBV4-3	TRBJ1-1	medium-sized
CASSSRQGAKMGNIQYF	TRBV12-3/TRBV12-4	TRBJ2-4	NA
CASSLGGGITEAFF	TRBV7-2	TRBJ1-1	few
CASSRLLATGELFF	TRBV7-9	TRBJ2-2	many
CSASGSGIAGTYEQYF	TRBV20-1	TRBJ2-7	few
CASSGGRSTEAFF	TRBV18	TRBJ1-1	NA
CASSQGLASNTGELFF	TRBV3-1	TRBJ2-2	few
CASSPGGLARTYNEQFF	TRBV7-8	TRBJ2-1	NA
CASSHPPGRPPLTQYF	TRBV7-2	TRBJ2-5	NA
CASSPQGVTDTQYF	TRBV12-3/TRBV12-4	TRBJ2-3	many
CASSYLTGELFF	TRBV6-6	TRBJ2-2	many
CASSYPGLGESTDTQYF	TRBV6-6	TRBJ2-3	many
CASSEARGRRDEQFF	TRBV6-1	TRBJ2-1	NA
CASSPKANTEAFF	TRBV18	TRBJ1-1	NA
CSAVHPVNEQYF	TRBV29-1	TRBJ2-7	many
CASTNPRGNEQYF	TRBV6-5	TRBJ2-7	few
CASSPLAGGTYEQYF	TRBV7-2	TRBJ2-7	few
CASSEYGGRVPYEQYF	TRBV6-1	TRBJ2-7	few
CASVGAAASTDTQYF	TRBV2	TRBJ2-3	few
CASSSDFSSYEQYF	TRBV7-6	TRBJ2-7	few